These 6 T cell receptor beta chains originate from one sample sequenced in a study of blood T cell repertoires in COVID-19. Only in-frame clones appear in the TCRdb table, and some are missing; sequencing was by immunoSEQ multiplex PCR. The repertoire holds some 100,000 clones, with about nine tenths as singletons. The sample comprised peripheral blood. These receptors were collected from a man in his forties or fifties with acute or convalescent COVID-19.

The chain's CDR3 is CASSAQTGTGGGGYTF. The CDR3 DNA reads as TGCGCCAGCAGCGCCCAAACCGGGACAGGGGGAGGCGGCTACACCTTC. The V call is TRBV5-1, the J call TRBJ1-2, with TRBD1 matching 11 bases. This CDR3 has 16 residues. From germline, CDR1 is SGHRS and CDR2 YFSETQ. Trimming removed 4 bases from V and 8 bases from J; junction bases left unmatched: 13.

This clone was seen once. V usage is TRBV11-3 and J usage is TRBJ2-7, with 8 bases lining up with TRBD1. The trim removed 2 bases at V and 3 bases at J, leaving 6 bases unmatched. CDR3 length: 15 residues. Germline CDR1 is SGHNT and CDR2 is YENEEA. CDR3: CASSLLGQGGYEQYF. CDR3 DNA sequence: TGTGCCAGCAGCTTACTAGGACAGGGCGGCTACGAGCAGTACTTC.

The chain recombines TRBV5-4 with TRBJ1-1; D gene unclear. Germline CDR1 SGHNT, CDR2 YYREEE (reference sequence). V lost 4 bases to trimming and J lost 3 bases, with 19 bases between them. The CDR3 runs to 16 residues. The CDR3 protein is CASSPRERRADTEAFF. The CDR3 nucleotides are TGTGCCAGCAGCCCGAGGGAGCGGCGAGCGGACACTGAAGCTTTCTTT.

CDR3 sequence (DNA): TGTGCCACCGGGACTAGCCTTTACAATGAGCAGTTCTTC. It encodes CATGTSLYNEQFF. The chain carries TRBV6-5 and TRBJ2-1; 9 bases match TRBD2. Germline trimming cut 10 bases from V and 4 bases from J; bases unmatched to any gene: 5. Germline values: CDR1 MNHEY, CDR2 SVGAGI. This CDR3 is built from 13 residues.

The chain recombines TRBV24-1 with TRBJ2-5; D gene ambiguous. Trimming took 7 bases from V and 5 from J, leaving 16 bases between them. CDR3 length equals 14 residues. The germline CDR1 and CDR2 sequences are KGHDR and SFDVKD. The DNA of the CDR3 is TGTGCCACCAGCAACAAAGGAAAGAGGGAGACCCAGTACTTC. Protein sequence: CATSNKGKRETQYF.

The chain recombines TRBV11-2 with TRBJ2-1, with D possibly matching TRBD2 (6 bases). The CDR3 loop spans 16 amino acids. V was clipped by 5 bases and J by 4 bases, with 18 bases between them. The germline gives CDR1 SGHAT, CDR2 FQNNGV. The CDR3 DNA reads as TGTGCCAGCAGCCCGGCGGGACTTCGAGGTTACAATGAGCAGTTCTTC. Translation gives CASSPAGLRGYNEQFF. Variable domain in full (rest from reference TRBV11-2 and TRBJ2-1): EAGVAQSPRYKIIEKRQSVAFWCNPISGHATLYWYQQILGQGPKLLIQFQNNGVVDDSQLPKDRFSAERLKGVDSTLKIQPAKLEDSAVYLCASSPAGLRGYNEQFFGPGTRLTVL.